The next 9 T cell receptor beta chains were all read from a single sample in a study of T cells in women clearing cervical HPV infection. Only in-frame clones appear in the TCRdb table, and some are missing; sequencing was by immunoSEQ multiplex PCR. Its table records nearly 20,000 clones. The sample comprised blood buffy coat. These receptors were obtained from a woman between 18 and 70 years old with a cervical HPV16 infection that either progressed to CIN3+ or cleared (not recorded which).

CDR3 amino acids: CASSDSAYGYTF. The CDR3 bases that were read are TGTGCCAGCAGTGACAGCGCCTATGGC. V usage is TRBV6-1 and J usage is TRBJ1-2, with D unresolved. The CDR3 end lies 3 residues beyond the end of the read and is filled in from the germline J gene. Between the trimmed V and J ends, which lost 3 bases and 4 bases, there was a span of 6 bases. The germline V gene has CDR1 MNHNS and CDR2 SASEGT. CDR3 length: 12 amino acids.

A word on this clone: The CDR3 end is not reached by the read, which stops 3 residues before it; the germline J gene fills it in. The V call is TRBV19, the J call TRBJ2-1; the D gene is possibly TRBD1 (6 bases). This CDR3 has 16 residues. Trimming left V 5 bases short and J 2 bases short, with 16 bases between. CDR1 is LNHDA and CDR2 is SQIVND in the germline V gene (reference sequence). CDR3 sequence reads: CASSADTGKPYNEQFF. The covered CDR3 bases are TGTGCCAGTAGTGCAGATACAGGGAAGCCCTACAATGAG.

Regarding this clone: Read coverage stops 3 residues before the CDR3 terminus; the germline J gene supplies the remainder. J is TRBJ2-3 and V is TRBV27; 10 nucleotides match TRBD2. V lost 7 bases, J lost 2 bases, and 12 bases stayed unmatched. The CDR3 sequence is 17 residues long. Germline lookup yields CDR1 MNHEY and CDR2 SMNVEV (reference sequence). The CDR3: CASTNFPAGGFTDTQYF. The sequenced part of the CDR3 DNA is TGTGCCAGCACCAATTTCCCAGCGGGGGGGTTCACAGATACG.

For this clone: From the germline J gene comes the end of the CDR3, since the read stops 3 residues before it. V and J are TRBV20-1 and TRBJ2-7, with D perhaps TRBD1 (6 bases). Germline V CDR1 and CDR2: DFQATT, SNEGSKA (reference sequence). Trimming removed 6 bases from V and 0 bases from J, with 15 bases in between. The CDR3 is 14 amino acids. CDR3 DNA, as far as it was read: TGCAGTGCCAGGGGTCAGGGGAACTCCTACGAG. It specifies CSARGQGNSYE. The whole CDR3 reads CSARGQGNSYEQYF.

Details on this clone: The CDR3 extends 3 residues past the end of the read, so its final part is completed from the germline J gene. The chain has TRBV4-2 and TRBJ2-4, with a possible D match to TRBD1 (5 bases). V dropped 3 bases and J dropped 3 bases, with 12 bases sitting between them. Looked up from germline, CDR1 is LGHNA and CDR2 is YNFKEQ. The CDR3 runs 15 residues. CDR3 DNA, as far as it was read: TGTGCCAGCAGCCAGGCACAGGCCAACAAAAACATT. It encodes CASSQAQANKNI. The full CDR3 is CASSQAQANKNIQYF.

Points on this clone: The read ends 3 residues early relative to the CDR3; the germline J gene fills the gap. The V and J genes are TRBV7-9 and TRBJ1-4; 12 bases line up with TRBD1. From germline, CDR1 is SEHNR and CDR2 FQNEAQ (reference sequence). The CDR3 sequence is 14 residues long. V was clipped by 3 bases and J by 10 bases; unmatched bases: 3. CDR3 DNA (partial): TGTGCCAGCAGCTTGGGACAGGGGGCGGTAAAA. This codes for CASSLGQGAVK. In full, the CDR3 is CASSLGQGAVKLFF.

Comment on this clone: The CDR3 extends 3 residues past the end of the read, so its final part is completed from the germline J gene. V and J are TRBV12-5 and TRBJ2-6; 7 bases map to TRBD1. This CDR3 spans 17 amino acids. Trimming at V came to 3 bases and at J to 0 bases, leaving 5 bases not matched to a gene. Germline CDR1 and CDR2: LGHNT and FRNRAP. Incomplete CDR3 DNA: TGTGCTAGTGGTTTCACAGGGGATAGCTCTGGGGCCAACGTC. It translates to CASGFTGDSSGANV. The full CDR3 protein is CASGFTGDSSGANVLTF.

The CDR3 spells CASSPVGQMNEQFF. The DNA read from the CDR3 is TGTGCCAGCTCACCAGTGGGACAGATGAATGAG. The chain links TRBV18 to TRBJ2-1, with 7 nucleotides matching TRBD1. Read sequence stops 3 residues before the CDR3 end, and the germline J gene provides the missing end. Germline-derived CDR1 and CDR2 are KGHSH and LQKENI. J lost 7 bases, V lost 2 bases, and 5 bases had no gene match. The CDR3 has 14 amino acids.

With respect to this clone: The DNA ends 3 residues before the CDR3 does, and the rest of the CDR3 is filled in from the germline J gene. This chain joins TRBV30 and TRBJ2-2; 7 bases are shared with TRBD1. CDR3 length: 12 amino acids. Germline V gene sequence: CDR1 GTSNPN, CDR2 SVGIG (reference sequence). V shed 3 bases and J 6 bases; nucleotides not matched to a gene: 1. CDR3 sequence: CAWSRGSGELFF. The CDR3 DNA, read in part, is TGTGCCTGGAGCAGGGGGTCCGGGGAG.